What follows describes a single TCR beta chain. The antigen it binds to is not known. No base quality information exists; no much larger clone differs at one position. The CDR3 regions of human TCRbeta chains were subjected to immunosequencing. The paper's data handling went like this. TCRs in the repertoires were matched against a reference library of SARS-CoV-2-specific TCRs that had been generated with the MIRA antigen-specificity platform. Breadth was defined as the fraction of unique TCRs that were SARS-CoV-2-associated. Depth was defined as the fraction of total T cells that were SARS-CoV-2-associated. Using the MIRA data, each spike-specific TCR was assigned both to the spike region to which the TCR was reactive and to a CD4 or CD8 class. Log10-transformed breadth and depth values were compared by one-way ANOVA with Sidak's multiple comparisons tests. The table was pulled from immuneACCESS by TCRdb, which kept in-frame rearrangements only. Such tables lose some clones; where checked, under half of the loss comes from unresolved V genes, and the rest has no known cause. From that table come the V and J calls and clone size; the DNA was used to work out D and trimming. A total of some 88,000 clones appear in this sample, 90% of them only once. The ten top clones hold 5.4% of the sample.

Based on the germline V gene, the CDR1 and CDR2 sequences are LGHNA and YSLEER. The CDR3 has 15 amino acids, counting the end cysteine and phenylalanine. The DNA shown is the 45-base CDR3, in frame from base 1. V drops 0 bases and J drops 0 bases, leaving 6 bases in between. This entry is derived from a study of T cell responses to AZD1222 COVID-19 vaccine (dated by TCRdb to about 2021). Study-wide context: A total of about 230 trial participants underwent TCR sequencing, of whom 200 to 220 received two doses of AZD1222 and about 25 received two doses of the MenACWY control vaccine. Trial participants were enrolled into age subgroups of 18-55, 56-69 and 70-plus years, which contained 148, 28 and 57 TCR-sequenced participants, respectively. General findings and caveats noted by the study authors: Reportedly, almost half of the unique spike-specific TCRs recognized epitopes lying outside the regions that are mutated in the B.1.351 and B.1.1.7 variants. After two AZD1222 doses, both the breadth and the depth of spike-specific TCRs were significantly higher than at day 0 and than in MenACWY recipients. Vaccine-associated CD4 TCRs spanned the whole spike protein, with dominant responses in regions 160-218 and 743-854. The 56-69-year group was small, and its depth increase did not reach significance, likely because of low power. Conclusions about previously exposed vaccinees are limited, since just five to seven AZD1222 recipients were seropositive for SARS-CoV-2 at baseline. Most participants were white British and females outnumbered males, and the authors suggested that clonal diversity may have been underestimated. Because no samples from the day 14 peak response were available, repertoires could be characterized only after the peak T cell response.

The meaning of the sample's time point label: about 28 days (+/-7) after the second vaccine dose. AZD1222 recipients with second doses at about 4 weeks or about 12 weeks were pooled, because spike-specific TCR depth and breadth did not differ between schedules. Vaccinee samples were obtained from the UK trials COV001 and COV002, which included a single-blind randomized controlled phase 2/3 trial of AZD1222 (ChAdOx1 nCoV-19) in healthy adults. For TCRbeta chain sequencing, PBMC samples were collected from trial participants at day 0 and at day 28 after the second dose. The material was peripheral blood, obtained 28 days after the second AZD1222 dose. In this chain, TRBV4-3 is recombined with TRBJ1-5; no D segment can be confidently identified. The source of this sequence is an adult who received the AZD1222 COVID-19 vaccine. The DNA is as follows: TGCGCCAGCAGCCAAGAGGGCGGTAGCAATCAGCCCCAGCATTTT. Its translation is CASSQEGGSNQPQHF.